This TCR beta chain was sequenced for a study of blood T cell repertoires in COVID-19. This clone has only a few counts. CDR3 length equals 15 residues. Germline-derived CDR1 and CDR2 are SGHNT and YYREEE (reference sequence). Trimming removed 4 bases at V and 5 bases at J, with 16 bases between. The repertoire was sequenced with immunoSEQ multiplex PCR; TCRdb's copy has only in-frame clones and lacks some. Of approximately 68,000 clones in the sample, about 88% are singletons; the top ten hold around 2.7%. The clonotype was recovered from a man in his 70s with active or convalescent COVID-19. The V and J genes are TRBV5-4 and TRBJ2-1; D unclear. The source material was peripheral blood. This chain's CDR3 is CASSPGRLGDNEQFF. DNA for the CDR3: TGTGCCAGCAGCCCGGGTCGGCTAGGAGACAATGAGCAGTTCTTC.